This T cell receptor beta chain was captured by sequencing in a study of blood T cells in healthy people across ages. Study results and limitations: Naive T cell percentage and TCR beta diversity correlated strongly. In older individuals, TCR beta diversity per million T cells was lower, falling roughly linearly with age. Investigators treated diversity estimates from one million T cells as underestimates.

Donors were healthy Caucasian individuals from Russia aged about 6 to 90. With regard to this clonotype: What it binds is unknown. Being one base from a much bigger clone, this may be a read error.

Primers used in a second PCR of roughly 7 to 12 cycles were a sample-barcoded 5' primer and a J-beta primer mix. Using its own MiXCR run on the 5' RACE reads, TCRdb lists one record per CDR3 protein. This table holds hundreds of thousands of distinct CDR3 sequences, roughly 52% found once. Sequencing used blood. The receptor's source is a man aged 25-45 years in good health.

The CDR3 spells CASSDPGPTFSYEQYF. CDR3 in DNA: TGTGCCAGCAGCGATCCGGGACCAACTTTCTCCTACGAGCAGTACTTC. This chain links TRBV11-2 with TRBJ2-7, with D perhaps being TRBD1 or TRBD2 (5 bases each). The germline CDR1 and CDR2 sequences are SGHAT and FQNNGV. Trimming shortened V by 5 bases and J by 0 bases, and 17 bases separated the two germline ends. CDR3 length: 16 residues. Together with reference TRBV11-2 and TRBJ2-7, the CDR3 gives the full variable domain: EAGVAQSPRYKIIEKRQSVAFWCNPISGHATLYWYQQILGQGPKLLIQFQNNGVVDDSQLPKDRFSAERLKGVDSTLKIQPAKLEDSAVYLCASSDPGPTFSYEQYFGPGTRLTVT.